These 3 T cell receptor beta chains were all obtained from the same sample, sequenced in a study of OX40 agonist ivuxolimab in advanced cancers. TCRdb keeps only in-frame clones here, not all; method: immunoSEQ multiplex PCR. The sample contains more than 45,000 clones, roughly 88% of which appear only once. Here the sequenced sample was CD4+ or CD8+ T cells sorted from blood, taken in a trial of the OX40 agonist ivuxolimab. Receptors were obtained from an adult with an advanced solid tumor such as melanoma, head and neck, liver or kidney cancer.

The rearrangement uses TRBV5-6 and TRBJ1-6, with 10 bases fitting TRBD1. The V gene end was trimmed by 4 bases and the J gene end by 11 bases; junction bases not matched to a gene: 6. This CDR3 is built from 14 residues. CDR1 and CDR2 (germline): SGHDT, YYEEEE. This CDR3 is CASSRTGGWTPLHF. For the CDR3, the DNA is TGTGCCAGCAGCCGGACAGGGGGTTGGACACCCCTCCACTTT. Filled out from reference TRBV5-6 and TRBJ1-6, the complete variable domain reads DAGVTQSPTHLIKTRGQQVTLRCSPKSGHDTVSWYQQALGQGPQFIFQYYEEEERQRGNFPDRFSGHQFPNYSSELNVNALLLGDSALYLCASSRTGGWTPLHFGNGTRLTVT.

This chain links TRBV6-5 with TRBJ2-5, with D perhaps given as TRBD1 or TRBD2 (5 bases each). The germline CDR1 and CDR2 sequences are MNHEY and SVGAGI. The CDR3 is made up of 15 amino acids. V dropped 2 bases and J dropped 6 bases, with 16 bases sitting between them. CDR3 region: CASSYDSGAPKTQYF. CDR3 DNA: TGTGCCAGCAGTTACGACTCCGGGGCCCCGAAGACCCAGTACTTC.

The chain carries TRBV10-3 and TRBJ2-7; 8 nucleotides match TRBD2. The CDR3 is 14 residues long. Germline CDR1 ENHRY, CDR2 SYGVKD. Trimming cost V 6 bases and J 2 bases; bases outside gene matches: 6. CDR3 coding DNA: TGTGCCATCAGGGGAACGGGACTAGCCTACGAGCAGTACTTC. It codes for CAIRGTGLAYEQYF.